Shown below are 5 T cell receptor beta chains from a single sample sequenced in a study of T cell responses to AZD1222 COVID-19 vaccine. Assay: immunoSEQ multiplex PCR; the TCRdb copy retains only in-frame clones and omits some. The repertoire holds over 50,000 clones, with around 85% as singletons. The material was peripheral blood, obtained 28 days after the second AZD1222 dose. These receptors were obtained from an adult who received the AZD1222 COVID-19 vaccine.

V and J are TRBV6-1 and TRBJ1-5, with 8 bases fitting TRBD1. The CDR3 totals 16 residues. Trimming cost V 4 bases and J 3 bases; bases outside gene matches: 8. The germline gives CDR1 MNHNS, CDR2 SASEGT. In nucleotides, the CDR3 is TGTGCCAGCAGTGTTCCCGGGACAGGTAACAATCAGCCCCAGCATTTT. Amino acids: CASSVPGTGNNQPQHF.

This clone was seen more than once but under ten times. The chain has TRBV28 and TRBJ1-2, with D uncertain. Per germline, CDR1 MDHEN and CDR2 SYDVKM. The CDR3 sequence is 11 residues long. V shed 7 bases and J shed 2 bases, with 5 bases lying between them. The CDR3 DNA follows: TGTGCCAGCACGCAAAACTATGGCTACACCTTC. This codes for CASTQNYGYTF.

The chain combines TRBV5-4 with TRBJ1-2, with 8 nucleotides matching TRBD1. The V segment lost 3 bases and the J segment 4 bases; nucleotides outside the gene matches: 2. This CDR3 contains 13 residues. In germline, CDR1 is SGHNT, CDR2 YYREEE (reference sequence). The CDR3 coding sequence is TGTGCCAGCAGCTCCGGACAGGGCTATGGCTACACCTTC. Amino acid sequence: CASSSGQGYGYTF. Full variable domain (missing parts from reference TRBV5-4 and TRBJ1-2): ETGVTQSPTHLIKTRGQQVTLRCSSQSGHNTVSWYQQALGQGPQFIFQYYREEENGRGNFPPRFSGLQFPNYSSELNVNALELDDSALYLCASSSGQGYGYTFGSGTRLTVV.

CDR3 in amino acids: CASSPRDTSSGNTIYF. The CDR3 region has the DNA TGTGCCAGCTCACCAAGGGACACGAGCTCTGGAAACACCATATATTTT. This chain uses TRBV18 with TRBJ1-3, with a possible D match to TRBD1 (6 bases). This CDR3 is 16 amino acids long. Germline-derived CDR1 and CDR2 are KGHSH and LQKENI. Trimming shortened V by 2 bases and J by 0 bases, and 11 bases separated the two germline ends.

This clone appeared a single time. The CDR3 reads CASSRPSTDTQYF. CDR3 DNA: TGTGCCAGCAGCCGACCCTCGACAGATACGCAGTATTTT. V gene TRBV5-8 combines with J gene TRBJ2-3; D is uncertain. Germline V gives CDR1 SGHTS, CDR2 YDEGEE. The CDR3 has 13 residues. Trimming removed 4 bases from V and 3 bases from J, with 9 bases in between.